This T cell receptor (beta chain) was retrieved from a study of response to subunit inactivated influenza vaccine. Whole-study results and caveats: Only a handful of new T cells, the authors suggested, are recruited with each seasonal influenza vaccination.

The CDR3 spans 15 residues. Trimming took 4 bases from V and 2 from J, leaving 14 bases between them. Germline assignment: CDR1 PRHDT and CDR2 FYEKMQ (reference sequence). In regard to this clonotype: The antigen is not known.

TCRdb analysed the RT-PCR reads with MiXCR anew, one entry per CDR3 protein. This table has over 150,000 distinct CDR3 sequences, 13% to 15% appearing once. The rearrangement joins TRBV13 to TRBJ1-2, with unresolved D. The input for sequencing was CD8+ T cells sorted from PBMCs, taken approximately 5 days after vaccination. The sequence was obtained from a man in his fifties who received an inactivated influenza vaccine. CDR3 DNA sequence: TGTGCCAGCAGCTCCACCCAGGCGGTGAACTATGGCTACACCTTC. Translated: CASSSTQAVNYGYTF.